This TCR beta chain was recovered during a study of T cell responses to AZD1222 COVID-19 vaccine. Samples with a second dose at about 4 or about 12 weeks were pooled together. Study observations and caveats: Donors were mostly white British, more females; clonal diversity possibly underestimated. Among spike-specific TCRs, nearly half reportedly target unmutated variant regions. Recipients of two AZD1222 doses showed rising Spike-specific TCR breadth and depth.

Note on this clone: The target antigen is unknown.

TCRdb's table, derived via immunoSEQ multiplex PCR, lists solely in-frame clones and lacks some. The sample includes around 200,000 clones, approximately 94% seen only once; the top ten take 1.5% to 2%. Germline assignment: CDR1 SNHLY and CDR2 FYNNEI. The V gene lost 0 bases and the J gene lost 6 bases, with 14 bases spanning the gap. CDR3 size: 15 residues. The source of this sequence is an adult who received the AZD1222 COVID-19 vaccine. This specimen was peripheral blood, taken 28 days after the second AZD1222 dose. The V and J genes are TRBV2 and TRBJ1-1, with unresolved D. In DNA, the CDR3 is TGTGCCAGCAGTGAAGCGGTGTCGGGGAGCGCTGAAGCTTTCTTT. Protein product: CASSEAVSGSAEAFF. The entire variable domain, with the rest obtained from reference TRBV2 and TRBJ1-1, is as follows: EPEVTQTPSHQVTQMGQEVILRCVPISNHLYFYWYRQILGQKVEFLVSFYNNEISEKSEIFDDQFSVERPDGSNFTLKIRSTKLEDSAMYFCASSEAVSGSAEAFFGQGTRLTVV.